Listed here are 7 T cell receptor beta chains from one sample, sequenced in a study of identical twins. TCRdb independently ran MiXCR on the 5' RACE reads; one entry per CDR3 protein. The data contain a few hundred thousand distinct CDR3 sequences, less than 20% of them singletons. The sample comprised naive T cells sorted from blood. These receptors came from a man aged 45-65 years in good health.

The rearrangement uses TRBV5-6 and TRBJ2-7; D may be TRBD1 or TRBD2 (7 bases each). Germline V gene sequence: CDR1 SGHDT, CDR2 YYEEEE. V lost 5 bases, J lost 4 bases, and 13 bases lay in between. This CDR3 has 13 amino acids. The CDR3 is CASRGGTEYEQYF. The CDR3 region has the DNA TGTGCCAGCAGGGGGGGGACAGAGTACGAGCAGTACTTC.

J is TRBJ2-3 and V is TRBV5-5; 8 bases agree with TRBD2. The CDR3 runs 14 residues. Germline V lookup: CDR1 SGHKS, CDR2 YYEKEE (reference sequence). The J segment lost 6 bases and the V segment lost 4 bases, leaving 7 bases of the junction unmatched. The CDR3: CASSHSGMGDTQYF. The CDR3 DNA is TGTGCCAGCAGCCATAGCGGGATGGGCGATACGCAGTATTTT. Combining the CDR3 with reference TRBV5-5 and TRBJ2-3 gives the whole variable domain DAGVTQSPTHLIKTRGQQVTLRCSPISGHKSVSWYQQVLGQGPQFIFQYYEKEERGRGNFPDRFSARQFPNYSSELNVNALLLGDSALYLCASSHSGMGDTQYFGPGTRLTVL.

This clonotype appeared many times. This sequence joins TRBV6-6 and TRBJ1-5; D is ambiguous. This CDR3 is 13 amino acids long. The ends were cut back, 7 bases at V and 2 bases at J, with 9 bases in the middle. CDR1 and CDR2 from the germline V gene are MNHNY and SVGAGI (reference sequence). The CDR3 loop is CASTRAGNQPQHF. In nucleotides, the CDR3 is TGTGCCAGCACCCGGGCAGGCAATCAGCCCCAGCATTTT.

This clonotype was observed at least ten times. The V and J genes are TRBV6-2 or TRBV6-3 and TRBJ2-1; perhaps TRBD1 as D (6 bases). Germline V gives CDR1 MNHEY, CDR2 SVGEGT. This CDR3 has 12 amino acids. Trimming pared 6 bases from V and 7 bases from J, leaving 10 bases between. The chain's CDR3 is CASRTGINEQFF. Written as DNA, the CDR3 is TGTGCCAGCAGGACAGGCATAAATGAGCAGTTCTTC.

This rearrangement joins TRBV25-1 to TRBJ2-1; TRBD2 aligns across 8 bases. CDR3 size: 15 residues. V gave up 6 bases and J gave up 3 bases; unmatched junction bases: 7. Germline V gene lookup returns CDR1 MGHDK and CDR2 SYGVNS. The CDR3 region is CASRYSGGLYNEQFF. CDR3 bases: TGTGCCAGCAGATATTCGGGGGGGCTCTACAATGAGCAGTTCTTC.

This clonotype was seen repeatedly, ten times or more. The chain is built from TRBV4-2 and TRBJ2-7; 8 nucleotides line up with TRBD1. The germline V gene encodes CDR1 LGHNA and CDR2 YNFKEQ. With V trimmed by 3 bases and J by 3 bases, 16 bases remained unmatched. The CDR3 is 18 amino acids. The CDR3 reads CASSQDALYRDRIYEQYF. In DNA, the CDR3 is TGTGCCAGCAGCCAGGATGCCCTCTACCGGGACAGGATCTACGAGCAGTACTTC.

This clonotype has a count of ten or more. V gene TRBV12-3 or TRBV12-4 combines with J gene TRBJ2-5; TRBD2 matches at 7 bases. The CDR3 has 16 residues. The V gene end was trimmed by 4 bases and the J gene end by 5 bases; junction bases not matched to a gene: 13. The DNA of the CDR3 is TGTGCCAGCAGTTCCAACGGGGCGGGGGAGACGGAGACCCAGTACTTC. Encoded protein: CASSSNGAGETETQYF.